A selection of T cell receptor beta chains follows, all from one sample in a study of T cell changes during pregnancy in multiple sclerosis. Measured with immunoSEQ multiplex PCR; TCRdb has only the in-frame clones, and not every one. The sample records tens of thousands of clones, 93% being singletons. Specimen: peripheral blood, collected in the second trimester of pregnancy. Every receptor here comes from a female donor with multiple sclerosis, enrolled in a pregnancy study. Each CDR3 is given with its conserved first and last residue. The D gene is left open where the match is weak. Rows give clone size only sometimes, using once, few, many, or a class for an expanded clone.

TRBJ1-5,.,TRBV5-6,.,CASSLWFRVQPQHF,TGTGCCAGCAGCTTATGGTTTCGGGTTCAGCCCCAGCATTTT
TRBJ1-1,.,TRBV18,.,CASSPKTGMNTEAFF,TGTGCCAGCTCACCTAAGACGGGTATGAACACTGAAGCTTTCTTT
TRBJ2-1,.,TRBV11-2,.,CASSLLAGGNEQFF,TGTGCCAGCAGCCTACTCGCCGGGGGCAATGAGCAGTTCTTC
TRBJ2-5,.,TRBV5-4,TRBD1,CASSLGQGVQETQYF,TGTGCCAGCAGCTTGGGACAGGGGGTTCAAGAGACCCAGTACTTC
TRBJ2-3,.,TRBV5-1,.,CASSPQGDTQYF,TGCGCCAGCAGCCCCCAGGGGGATACGCAGTATTTT
TRBJ1-6,.,TRBV6-1,TRBD1,CASSETPEGASSPLHF,TGTGCCAGCAGTGAAACCCCAGAGGGGGCAAGCTCACCCCTCCACTTT
TRBJ2-3,.,TRBV4-1,TRBD1,CASSGTGGSSTDTQYF,TGCGCCAGCAGCGGAACAGGGGGCTCTAGCACAGATACGCAGTATTTT
TRBJ2-2,.,TRBV7-9,TRBD1,CASSPWDREKMGTGELFF,TGTGCCAGCAGCCCATGGGACAGGGAGAAAATGGGCACAGGGGAGCTGTTTTTT
TRBJ2-1,.,TRBV27,.,CASSLGGSYNEQFF,TGTGCCAGCAGTTTAGGGGGGTCCTACAATGAGCAGTTCTTC
TRBJ2-2,.,TRBV6-4,TRBD2,CASSDGLAGNTGELFF,TGTGCCAGCAGTGACGGACTAGCGGGGAACACCGGGGAGCTGTTTTTT
TRBJ1-3,.,TRBV27,.,CASSSQGSNTIYF,TGTGCCAGCAGTTCTCAGGGTTCAAACACCATATATTTT
TRBJ2-3,.,TRBV19,.,CASSIAPQGGADTQYF,TGTGCCAGTAGTATAGCCCCCCAGGGGGGAGCAGATACGCAGTATTTT
TRBJ2-6,.,TRBV4-2,.,CASSQDLRGPGANVLTF,TGTGCCAGCAGCCAAGATCTAAGGGGTCCTGGGGCCAACGTCCTGACTTTC
TRBJ2-3,.,TRBV11-2,TRBD2,CASSLVAGVGWDTQYF,TGTGCCAGCAGCTTAGTTGCGGGAGTGGGTTGGGATACGCAGTATTTT
TRBJ2-3,.,TRBV13,.,CASSPTGELGDTQYF,TGTGCCAGCAGCCCGACCGGGGAGCTCGGAGATACGCAGTATTTT
TRBJ1-1,.,TRBV14,.,CASSQDTPGWTEAFF,TGTGCCAGCAGCCAAGATACTCCAGGGTGGACTGAAGCTTTCTTT
TRBJ2-2,.,TRBV11-2,TRBD1,CASSLDRQGVSGELFF,TGTGCCAGCAGCTTAGACAGACAGGGTGTTTCCGGGGAGCTGTTTTTT
TRBJ2-1,.,TRBV6-4,TRBD2,CASSDFPGTSGSLEQFF,TGTGCCAGCAGTGACTTCCCCGGGACTAGCGGGAGTCTTGAGCAGTTCTTC
TRBJ1-1,.,TRBV4-1,TRBD1,CASSQGGDRGKLNTEAFF,TGCGCCAGCAGCCAAGGCGGGGACAGGGGAAAATTGAACACTGAAGCTTTCTTT
TRBJ1-1,.,TRBV4-2,TRBD1,CASSQLTGGTEAFF,TGTGCCAGCAGCCAGCTGACAGGGGGCACTGAAGCTTTCTTT
TRBJ1-2,.,TRBV7-9,TRBD1,CASSRPGQGSYTF,TGTGCCAGCAGCCGACCGGGACAGGGCAGCTACACCTTC
TRBJ1-2,few,TRBV2,.,CASFSGDYGYTF,TGTGCCAGCTTCTCGGGGGACTATGGCTACACCTTC
TRBJ1-6,.,TRBV13,.,CASTPRGGGDGTTNSPLHF,TGTGCCAGCACCCCTCGGGGAGGTGGGGACGGTACGACGAATTCACCCCTCCACTTT
TRBJ2-1,once,TRBV5-1,.,CASSLAETGFHNEQFF,TGCGCCAGCAGCTTGGCCGAGACGGGGTTCCACAATGAGCAGTTCTTC
TRBJ2-7,.,TRBV6-6,.,CASSSSDSPTYEQYF,TGTGCCAGCAGTTCCAGTGACAGTCCTACCTACGAGCAGTACTTC
TRBJ1-1,.,TRBV19,TRBD1,CASSLTGGNLNTEAFF,TGTGCCAGTAGCTTAACAGGGGGGAACCTGAACACTGAAGCTTTCTTT
TRBJ2-1,few,TRBV19,TRBD2,CASRGLAGESEQFF,TGTGCCAGTAGAGGGCTAGCGGGGGAGAGTGAGCAGTTCTTC
TRBJ1-2,.,TRBV27,.,CASSPLTELYGYTF,TGTGCCAGCAGTCCCTTGACAGAGCTCTATGGCTACACCTTC
TRBJ1-2,.,TRBV28,TRBD1,CASRQDRVYGYTF,TGTGCCAGCAGACAGGACAGGGTCTATGGCTACACCTTC
TRBJ1-2,once,TRBV28,TRBD1,CASNLQGYGYTF,TGTGCCAGCAACCTACAGGGGTATGGCTACACCTTC
TRBJ1-5,.,TRBV6-1,TRBD1,CASSENRGLSPQHF,TGTGCCAGCAGCGAGAACAGGGGTCTATCGCCCCAGCATTTT
TRBJ2-3,.,TRBV7-2,.,CASSLVAGTDTQYF,TGTGCCAGCAGCTTAGTCGCGGGGACAGATACGCAGTATTTT
TRBJ2-2,.,TRBV13,TRBD2,CASSEPGLATTGELFF,TGTGCCAGCAGTGAACCCGGACTAGCGACCACCGGGGAGCTGTTTTTT